The next 15 T cell receptor beta chains were all read from a single sample in a study of T cells in Graves' hyperthyroidism and ophthalmopathy. TCR beta CDR3 region amplification was performed from RNA transcripts. A first-round RT-PCR of the TCR CDR3 used the HTBI primer set. MiXCR was run by TCRdb on the multiplex PCR reads, yielding one entry per CDR3 protein. The sample has about 380,000 distinct CDR3 sequences; 13% are singletons. What was sequenced was blood. The source of these receptors is a man under 40 with Graves' hyperthyroidism that later progressed to Graves' ophthalmopathy.

This clonotype showed up many times. The rearrangement links TRBV11-3 to TRBJ2-4, with 9 bases matching TRBD1. Per the germline V gene, CDR1 is SGHNT and CDR2 is YENEEA. The trim removed 5 bases at V and 9 bases at J, leaving 11 bases unmatched. The CDR3 runs to 15 residues. The CDR3 bases are TGTGCCAGCAGCGGACCTCAGGGACAGGGAATCATTCAGTACTTC. This encodes CASSGPQGQGIIQYF.

Comments on this clonotype: This CDR3 is missing its conserved last phenylalanine or tryptophan, likely due to a read error. The rearrangement links TRBV25-1 to TRBJ2-7, with D perhaps matching TRBD1 (6 bases). Germline V CDR1 and CDR2: MGHDK, SYGVNS. The germline V and J ends were trimmed by 10 bases and 4 bases, with 20 bases remaining between them. The CDR3 covers 14 residues. The CDR3 spells CATSARGNRYEQYL. As DNA, the CDR3 is TGTGCCACAAGTGCGAGGGGGAATAGATACGAGCAGTACCTC.

CDR3 loop: CASRSSGSAGELFF. CDR3 coding DNA: TGTGCCAGCAGATCCTCTGGTTCAGCCGGGGAGCTGTTTTTT. The chain employs TRBV11-2 and TRBJ2-2; no firm D call. With 6 bases removed from V and 6 bases from J, the gap between germline ends came to 14 bases. The CDR3 length is 14 residues. Germline values: CDR1 SGHAT, CDR2 FQNNGV.

This clonotype appeared many times. V is TRBV18 and J is TRBJ1-1, with D perhaps TRBD1 (5 bases). The V end lost 1 base, the J end lost 4 bases, and 10 bases lay between the germline ends. This CDR3 is built from 14 residues. Germline V gene sequence: CDR1 KGHSH, CDR2 LQKENI. Written as DNA, the CDR3 is TGTGCCAGCTCACCACTCGGGGGAGTCACTGAAGCTTTCTTT. It encodes CASSPLGGVTEAFF. The full variable domain, with the rest looked up from reference TRBV18 and TRBJ1-1, is NAGVMQNPRHLVRRRGQEARLRCSPMKGHSHVYWYRQLPEEGLKFMVYLQKENIIDESGMPKERFSAEFPKEGPSILRIQQVVRGDSAAYFCASSPLGGVTEAFFGQGTRLTVV.

Of note for this clonotype: A much larger clonotype is one base distant, so this may be a read error. DNA of the CDR3: TGTGCCAGCAGTTACCGGACAGGGGGCAATCAGCCCCAGCATTTT. Translated, it gives CASSYRTGGNQPQHF. This chain links TRBV6-5 with TRBJ1-5; 9 positions match TRBD1. The V segment lost 2 bases and the J segment 2 bases; nucleotides outside the gene matches: 1. This CDR3 is 15 amino acids long. Germline V gene data show CDR1 as MNHEY and CDR2 as SVGAGI.

This clonotype was observed a few times. The junction differs from germline at one of its ends, possibly a read error. This chain links TRBV4-1 with TRBJ1-4; 7 bases map to TRBD1. The V gene's germline CDR1 is MGHRA and CDR2 YSYEKL. This CDR3 is 15 amino acids long. For the CDR3, the DNA is TGTGCCAGCAGCCAAGATGGGCAGGGGGGGGAAAAACTGTTTTTT. Encoded protein: CASSQDGQGGEKLFF.

This clonotype was observed a few times. This CDR3 is CASSRTGSSPHYGYTF. The CDR3 nucleotides read TGTGCCAGCAGCCGGACGGGGTCCTCGCCTCACTATGGCTACACCTTC. The rearrangement links TRBV4-2 to TRBJ1-2; D call uncertain. Germline V CDR1 and CDR2: LGHNA, YNFKEQ. Trimming removed 4 bases from V and 3 bases from J, with 18 bases in between. This CDR3 contains 16 residues.

This clonotype came up many times. This rearrangement joins TRBV9 to TRBJ1-1, with a weak D call TRBD1 (5 bases). Trimming cost V 0 bases and J 7 bases, with 10 bases left between them. The CDR3 is made up of 13 amino acids. Germline CDR1 and CDR2: SGDLS and YYNGEE. The CDR3: CASSVAGTGEAFF. In DNA, the CDR3 is TGTGCCAGCAGCGTAGCAGGGACGGGTGAAGCTTTCTTT.

This clonotype was seen many times. The J gene is TRBJ1-3, the V gene TRBV7-9; D remains unclear. The CDR3 extends over 16 amino acids. Germline-derived CDR1 and CDR2 are SEHNR and FQNEAQ (reference sequence). V dropped 5 bases and J dropped 0 bases, with 14 bases sitting between them. This chain's CDR3 is CASSPRRASSGNTIYF. CDR3 nucleotides: TGTGCCAGCAGCCCCCGACGTGCTAGCTCTGGAAACACCATATATTTT.

The rearrangement links TRBV9 to TRBJ2-3; 7 bases fit TRBD2. Germline V lookup: CDR1 SGDLS, CDR2 YYNGEE. V dropped 0 bases and J dropped 2; count of bases not matched to a gene: 6. The CDR3 covers 16 residues. For the CDR3, the DNA is TGTGCCAGCAGCGTAGGTATGAGCGGGGCCACAGATACGCAGTATTTT. Encoded protein: CASSVGMSGATDTQYF. Drawing the rest from reference TRBV9 and TRBJ2-3, the complete variable domain is DSGVTQTPKHLITATGQRVTLRCSPRSGDLSVYWYQQSLDQGLQFLIQYYNGEERAKGNILERFSAQQFPDLHSELNLSSLELGDSALYFCASSVGMSGATDTQYFGPGTRLTVL.

V usage is TRBV7-3 and J usage is TRBJ2-1; the match to TRBD2 covers 9 bases. Germline trimming cut 2 bases from V and 7 bases from J; bases unmatched to any gene: 6. The V gene's germline CDR1 is SGHTA and CDR2 FQGTGA. The CDR3 loop spans 15 amino acids. CDR3 coding DNA: TGTGCCAGCAGCTTAGTAGCGGGGGCCTGGAATGAGCAGTTCTTC. This encodes CASSLVAGAWNEQFF.

The count of this clonotype is one. Just one base apart from a much larger clone, this may be a read error. The chain uses TRBV25-1 and TRBJ1-1; D is ambiguous. CDR3 length: 15 residues. CDR1 and CDR2 from the germline V gene are MGHDK and SYGVNS. Written as DNA, the CDR3 is TGTGTCAGCAGTGAATATATAGAGGGGAACACTGAAGCTTTCTTT. This translates into CVSSEYIEGNTEAFF.

The V call is TRBV7-8, the J call TRBJ2-4; D may be TRBD1 (6 bases). CDR1 is SGHVS and CDR2 is FQNEAQ in the germline V gene. The CDR3 loop spans 15 amino acids. V was clipped by 3 bases and J by 2 bases, with 11 bases between them. The CDR3 is CASSLQGMTKNIQYF. The CDR3 DNA reads TGTGCCAGCAGCTTGCAGGGGATGACCAAAAACATTCAGTACTTC.

CDR3 residues: CASSVSGETQYF. The CDR3 DNA reads TGTGCCAGCAGCGTATCAGGGGAGACCCAGTACTTC. The J gene is TRBJ2-5, the V gene TRBV7-8; TRBD1 is a possible D gene (5 bases). V lost 5 bases, J lost 5 bases, and 9 bases lay in between. The CDR3 runs 12 residues. The germline CDR1 and CDR2 sequences are SGHVS and FQNEAQ.

In regard to this clonotype: This may arise from a read error, as a much more abundant clone is one base away. The chain joins TRBV28 to TRBJ2-3; a weak D match, TRBD2 (6 bases). The germline gives CDR1 MDHEN, CDR2 SYDVKM. Trimming removed 3 bases at V and 5 bases at J, with 9 bases between. CDR3 length: 13 residues. CDR3 coding DNA: TGTGCCAGCAGTTTCGAGACTAGAGATACGCAGTATTTT. As protein: CASSFETRDTQYF.